Each of the 15 T cell receptor beta chains below was sequenced from the same sample in a study of blood T cell repertoires in COVID-19. Repertoires were generated with immunoSEQ multiplex PCR, while TCRdb's copy carries only in-frame clones and drops some. The sample gives hundreds of thousands of clones, roughly 87% of which show up once; approximately 6% is in the top ten. Source material: PBMCs or T cells enriched from blood (not recorded which). These receptors all stem from a woman aged 40 to 50 who had recovered from COVID-19.

The gene calls are TRBV2 and TRBJ1-6, with 7 positions matching TRBD1. V was clipped by 6 bases and J by 8 bases; unmatched bases: 13. This CDR3 has 16 amino acids. Germline CDR1 is SNHLY and CDR2 is FYNNEI. CDR3: CASRLRAGTADSPLHF. In DNA, the CDR3 is TGTGCCAGCAGACTTCGAGCCGGGACAGCGGATTCACCCCTCCACTTT.

The DNA of the CDR3 is TGTGCCAGCAGTTATCGGGCTAGCGGGAGGTATAGCGAGCAGTACTTC. This gives the protein CASSYRASGRYSEQYF. This chain links TRBV6-2 or TRBV6-3 with TRBJ2-7, with 11 bases identical to TRBD2. This CDR3 region has 16 residues. Trimming removed 3 bases from V and 6 bases from J; junction bases left unmatched: 10. Looked up from germline, CDR1 is MNHEY and CDR2 is SVGEGT.

The CDR3 protein is CAISDGSGSYEQYF. CDR3 in DNA: TGTGCCATCAGTGATGGTAGCGGGAGTTACGAGCAGTACTTC. V usage is TRBV10-3 and J usage is TRBJ2-7, with 9 bases matching TRBD2. V shed 3 bases and J 4 bases; nucleotides not matched to a gene: 4. There are 14 residues in the CDR3. CDR1 is ENHRY, CDR2 SYGVKD, per germline.

The chain is built from TRBV3-1 (or the pseudogene TRBV3-2) and TRBJ2-7; the D gene is possibly TRBD2 (5 bases). The CDR3 sequence is 16 residues long. The V and J ends lost 4 bases and 2 bases respectively, with 18 bases between them. Germline V lookup: CDR1 LGHDT, CDR2 YNNKEL (reference sequence). CDR3 region: CASSRPLAGRPYEQYF. The CDR3 region has the DNA TGTGCCAGCAGCCGCCCCCTGGCGGGCCGTCCCTACGAGCAGTACTTC.

CDR3 in amino acids: CAWTLSGRGGGYTF. As DNA, the CDR3 is TGTGCCTGGACCCTCTCGGGGAGGGGAGGTGGCTACACCTTC. The chain links TRBV30 to TRBJ1-2, with D perhaps matching TRBD1 (5 bases). Trimming shortened V by 4 bases and J by 7 bases, and 19 bases separated the two germline ends. There are 14 residues in the CDR3. CDR1 and CDR2 from the germline V gene are GTSNPN and SVGIG (reference sequence). The whole variable domain, filled in from reference TRBV30 and TRBJ1-2, reads SQTIHQWPATLVQPVGSPLSLECTVEGTSNPNLYWYRQAAGRGLQLLFYSVGIGQISSEVPQNLSASRPQDRQFILSSKKLLLSDSGFYLCAWTLSGRGGGYTFGSGTRLTVV.

The chain joins TRBV6-5 to TRBJ2-1; possibly TRBD2 for D (5 bases). This CDR3 contains 15 residues. Trimming removed 6 bases from V and 6 bases from J, with 18 bases in between. Looked up from germline, CDR1 is MNHEY and CDR2 is SVGAGI. As DNA, the CDR3 is TGTGCCAGCAGGCCACTAGGTTTTTCGGGCAATGAGCAGTTCTTC. The encoded protein is CASRPLGFSGNEQFF.

The genes are TRBV11-2 and TRBJ2-3; 8 bases line up with TRBD2. The CDR3 has 16 amino acids. The germline V gene has CDR1 SGHAT and CDR2 FQNNGV. Germline trimming cut 1 base from V and 3 bases from J; bases unmatched to any gene: 6. The CDR3 DNA is TGTGCCAGCAGCTTAGTTTTTAGCGGGATTACAGATACGCAGTATTTT. It translates to CASSLVFSGITDTQYF.

The chain joins TRBV4-3 to TRBJ2-3, with D unresolved. Germline CDR1 LGHNA, CDR2 YSLEER. The CDR3 has 13 residues. V gave up 5 bases and J gave up 2 bases, with 8 bases separating them. CDR3 sequence: CASSERHTDTQYF. For the CDR3, the DNA is TGCGCCAGCAGCGAAAGACACACAGATACGCAGTATTTT.

This chain joins TRBV5-1 and TRBJ1-5, with D perhaps TRBD1 (6 bases). Germline V gene data show CDR1 as SGHRS and CDR2 as YFSETQ. This CDR3 region has 13 residues. Trimming took off 7 bases at V and 3 bases at J, with 11 bases between the two ends. CDR3 nucleotides: TGCGCCAGCGCCTGGACAGTCAATCAGCCCCAGCATTTT. Its protein is CASAWTVNQPQHF.

The rearrangement links TRBV19 to TRBJ2-3; no firm D call. The germline V and J ends were trimmed by 4 bases and 1 base, with 12 bases remaining between them. In germline, CDR1 is LNHDA, CDR2 SQIVND (reference sequence). This CDR3 is built from 15 residues. The CDR3 spells CASSRAQTGTDTQYF. CDR3 nucleotide sequence: TGTGCCAGTAGTAGGGCCCAGACGGGCACAGATACGCAGTATTTT. The variable domain in full, completed from reference TRBV19 and TRBJ2-3, reads DGGITQSPKYLFRKEGQNVTLSCEQNLNHDAMYWYRQDPGQGLRLIYYSQIVNDFQKGDIAEGYSVSREKKESFPLTVTSAQKNPTAFYLCASSRAQTGTDTQYFGPGTRLTVL.

V gene TRBV18 combines with J gene TRBJ1-2; 9 nucleotides match TRBD1. The CDR3 contains 13 residues. Germline assignment: CDR1 KGHSH and CDR2 LQKENI. J was trimmed by 8 bases and V by 6 bases; bases with no gene match: 7. The CDR3 nucleotides are TGTGCCAGCTCCCCTGGGACAGGGAACGGCTACACCTTC. This encodes CASSPGTGNGYTF. Together with reference TRBV18 and TRBJ1-2, the CDR3 gives the full variable domain: NAGVMQNPRHLVRRRGQEARLRCSPMKGHSHVYWYRQLPEEGLKFMVYLQKENIIDESGMPKERFSAEFPKEGPSILRIQQVVRGDSAAYFCASSPGTGNGYTFGSGTRLTVV.

The chain employs TRBV7-2 and TRBJ2-3, with D unresolved. V lost 3 bases, J lost 3 bases, and 13 bases lay in between. CDR1 and CDR2 from the germline V gene are SGHTA and FQGNSA. The CDR3 is made up of 15 amino acids. Here the CDR3 DNA reads TGTGCCAGCAGCTTCCAGGTCGGTGTTACAGATACGCAGTATTTT. This encodes CASSFQVGVTDTQYF.

The chain joins TRBV4-2 to TRBJ1-1, with D tentatively TRBD1 (5 bases). Germline V CDR1 and CDR2: LGHNA, YNFKEQ. V was cut by 0 bases and J by 1 base, with 6 bases left in between. The CDR3 is 14 amino acids. This chain's CDR3 is CASSQDGQNTEAFF. CDR3 DNA sequence: TGTGCCAGCAGCCAAGACGGACAGAACACTGAAGCTTTCTTT.

Remarks on this clone: A read error may produce the germline difference seen at one junction end. V is TRBV2 and J is TRBJ1-5; TRBD1 matches 8 bases. The CDR3 is 13 amino acids. Germline V lookup: CDR1 SNHLY, CDR2 FYNNEI. In DNA, the CDR3 is TGTGCCAGCCGTGACAGGGGAAATCAGCCCCAGCATTTT. Protein sequence: CASRDRGNQPQHF.

This sequence joins TRBV19 and TRBJ2-6; D remains ambiguous. CDR3 size: 13 residues. V was clipped by 10 bases and J by 0 bases, with 7 bases between them. Germline assignment: CDR1 LNHDA and CDR2 SQIVND (reference sequence). CDR3 sequence reads: CATTYSGANVLTF. CDR3 bases: TGTGCCACTACGTACTCTGGGGCCAACGTCCTGACTTTC.